The T cell receptor (beta chain) under discussion was sequenced for a study of shared clonotypes between healthy human individuals (dated by TCRdb to the early 2020s). Background on the whole study: Two women and a few men aged 18 to 49 years were included in the cohort. Different laboratories and diverse techniques were used to prepare libraries and sequence TCR repertoires, to increase sequencing depth and limit assay-specific biases. Leukapheresis yielded between about 0.94 and 9 billion PBMCs per donor. Per donor, three plates each were used for CD4 naive and CD4 memory, two for CD8 naive, and one for CD8 memory. Blood TCR repertoires of roughly five healthy adults were deeply sequenced to estimate repertoire size and the extent of clonotype sharing between individuals.

Donors were healthy HIV-negative adults with no recently reported acute infections or vaccinations. Every donor was a Caucasian adult residing in Nashville, Tennessee, USA. CD4+ T cells were enriched through magnetic negative selection, after which naive cells were positively selected on CD45RA and the remaining negative fraction served as the memory subset. Blood was collected by leukapheresis, and PBMCs were isolated by Ficoll-Histopaque density gradient centrifugation and then cryopreserved in liquid nitrogen vapor phase. Purity and quantity of every magnetically sorted T cell population were checked by analytical flow cytometry. Each sorted fraction had its genomic DNA isolated and then quantified by UV absorbance on a Nanodrop 2000c. Taken from cysteine to phenylalanine, the CDR3 has 14 residues. Only the CDR3 region is kept as DNA, spanning 42 bases read in frame from base 1. Via the germline V gene, CDR1 is SNHLY and CDR2 FYNNEI. V is cut by 4 bases and J by 6 bases, and the space between the germline ends is 13 bases.

TCR CDR3 regions were amplified from genomic DNA by multiplex PCR using the deep immunoSEQ assay. Genomic DNA extracted from each cell subset was distributed evenly over all wells of several immunoSEQ 96-well plates, and each plate served as one replicate. For sorted subsets, each replicate PCR was loaded with around 200 ng genomic DNA, equivalent to 32,000 or so T cell genomes. Purified libraries were quantified with a Qubit 3.0 fluorometer, sized on a Bioanalyzer 2100, and re-quantified with the KAPA Library Quantification kit. A separate single-read 150-cycle Illumina NextSeq 550 flow cell was used to sequence each immunoSEQ 96-well plate. Per the original workflow: The immunoSEQ output contained only junctional sequences without quality scores, so filtering could not match that applied to full-length reads. Sequences were annotated with PyIR, a Python wrapper for IgBLAST v1.9, using IMGT germline references to assign V/J genes and CDR3. Reads were filtered out if the reads had weak V/J assignments (E-value above 1e-6), no CDR3, stop codons, out-of-frame junctions, or ambiguous translated residues. V3J clonotypes were defined by identical inferred V gene, J gene, and CDR3 amino acid sequence. To compute the percentage overlap between repertoires, the number of shared unique clonotypes was divided by the size of the smaller repertoire. Three approaches were used to assess repertoire richness: RTK rarefaction, the Chao1 estimator, and Recon v2.1 estimates of unobserved clonotypes. For all TCRbeta clonotypes obtained by the gDNA method from a handful of donors, generation probabilities were computed with OLGA. TCRdb holds this immuneACCESS table with in-frame rearrangements only. Some clones are missing; in checked studies, unresolved V genes explain under half, and the rest has no known cause. The V and J calls and clone size are taken from that table; D and trimming were inferred from the DNA. This sample lists some 2,000,000 clones; roughly 95% were detected once. Of the sample, roughly 0.13% falls within the top ten clones.

About this clone: What this receptor recognizes is not known. Base-call qualities are not available, and no considerably larger clone is one nucleotide away.

Here is what the overall study found, with its caveats: Compared with non-shared clonotypes, the clonotypes found in all four sorted-subset donors had higher generation probabilities. Because the study included a small number of donors, the genetic and exposure-history diversity represented was limited. Estimated clonotype richness was generally larger for naive than for memory subsets. Sampling was restricted to blood, and TCR repertoires in tissues likely differ from the TCR repertoires found in blood. When several donors were compared, the shared fraction of clonotypes was about 5% for naive CD4, around 3.6% for naive CD8, 2.3% for memory CD4, and around 0.4% for memory CD8. Incomplete sequencing was indicated by rarefaction of sorted-subset datasets, despite the large sequencing depth. Pairwise subsampling indicated that sequencing depth was expected to affect the degree of clonotype sharing among donors.

This TCR was recovered from a man younger than 35 in good health. In this chain, TRBV2 is recombined with TRBJ1-5; a tentative D match to TRBD1 spans 6 bases. The specimen was naive CD4+ T cells sorted from blood. The label giving this sample's cell subset or site can be read as: CD45RA+ positively selected. Here the CDR3 is given as CASSAGTSGQPQHF. At the DNA level, the sequence is TGTGCCAGCAGTGCCGGGACATCCGGTCAGCCCCAGCATTTT.